This passage covers 17 T cell receptor beta chains from one sample sequenced in a study of T cell changes during pregnancy in multiple sclerosis. The repertoire was sequenced with immunoSEQ multiplex PCR; TCRdb's copy has only in-frame clones and lacks some. This sample yields around 59,000 clones, of which roughly nine tenths are seen a single time; less than 3.5% belongs to the top ten. Material: peripheral blood, obtained in the third trimester of pregnancy. The origin of the receptors is a female donor in good health, enrolled as a control in a pregnancy study.

The chain carries TRBV6-1 and TRBJ2-7, with TRBD1 matching 10 bases. The CDR3 length is 15 residues. CDR1 is MNHNS, CDR2 SASEGT, per germline. The V segment lost 2 bases and the J segment 7 bases; nucleotides outside the gene matches: 8. The CDR3 DNA reads as TGTGCCAGCAGTGAATGGACAGGGGGTTTGGGGGAGCAGTACTTC. Amino acid sequence: CASSEWTGGLGEQYF.

The chain has TRBV6-1 and TRBJ1-4, with D tentatively TRBD1 (5 bases). CDR1 and CDR2 from the germline V gene are MNHNS and SASEGT. The CDR3 spans 14 residues. V gave up 3 bases and J gave up 5 bases, with 10 bases separating them. The CDR3 protein is CASSEGGSNEKLFF. Written as DNA, the CDR3 is TGTGCCAGCAGTGAGGGGGGTTCCAATGAAAAACTGTTTTTT.

The chain recombines TRBV10-3 with TRBJ2-5, with 7 bases lining up with TRBD2. V lost 4 bases, J lost 1 base, and 3 bases stayed unmatched. Germline V gene lookup returns CDR1 ENHRY and CDR2 SYGVKD. The CDR3 has 14 amino acids. CDR3 loop: CAISVTGGQETQYF. Here the CDR3 DNA reads TGTGCCATCAGTGTTACGGGGGGCCAAGAGACCCAGTACTTC.

CDR3 sequence reads: CASGLYLTGPDEKLFF. For the CDR3, the DNA is TGTGCTAGTGGTTTGTACTTGACAGGGCCTGATGAAAAACTGTTTTTT. The chain employs TRBV12-5 and TRBJ1-4, with TRBD1 matching 7 bases. The CDR3 length is 16 residues. The V and J ends lost 2 bases and 6 bases, in that order; junction bases with no gene match: 9. Germline lookup yields CDR1 LGHNT and CDR2 FRNRAP.

This clone occurred once. The genes are TRBV13 and TRBJ2-7, with D perhaps matching TRBD1 (5 bases). V was pared by 7 bases and J by 0 bases, with 16 bases between. Germline V CDR1 and CDR2: PRHDT, FYEKMQ (reference sequence). The CDR3 runs 15 residues. CDR3 DNA: TGTGCCAGCACAGGCAGGGCCTCGGGCTCCTACGAGCAGTACTTC. As protein: CASTGRASGSYEQYF.

The chain employs TRBV5-4 and TRBJ2-2; TRBD1 matches at 8 bases. The germline V gene encodes CDR1 SGHNT and CDR2 YYREEE (reference sequence). V was pared by 0 bases and J by 3 bases, with 4 bases of the junction left unmatched. This CDR3 contains 16 residues. The CDR3 here is CASSLAGGVYTGELFF. In DNA form, the CDR3 reads TGTGCCAGCAGCTTGGCAGGGGGCGTATACACCGGGGAGCTGTTTTTT.

The CDR3 DNA is TGTGCCAGCAGTCTTAATGCACAGGGGGGGCGAAACACCATATATTTT. The encoded protein is CASSLNAQGGRNTIYF. This rearrangement joins TRBV27 to TRBJ1-3; 8 bases are shared with TRBD1. Per germline, CDR1 MNHEY and CDR2 SMNVEV (reference sequence). Losses at the gene ends were 5 bases for V and 5 bases for J; bases not matched to a gene: 11. This CDR3 spans 16 amino acids.

The chain is built from TRBV12-2 and TRBJ2-7; the table assigns TRBD2, which was not confirmed against the DNA. TRBV12-2 has pseudogene status. CDR3 size: 15 residues. The CDR3 here is CASRVPSGSEYEQYF. The CDR3, as DNA: TGTGCAAGTCGCGTCCCTAGCGGGAGTGAGTACGAGCAGTACTTC.

V is TRBV5-5 and J is TRBJ2-1; TRBD2 is a possible D gene (6 bases). The CDR3 sequence is 15 residues long. Looked up from germline, CDR1 is SGHKS and CDR2 is YYEKEE (reference sequence). Deletions cut 4 bases from V and 2 bases from J, with 13 bases between. CDR3 residues: CASSISGVPYNEQFF. CDR3 DNA sequence: TGTGCCAGCAGCATTTCGGGGGTACCCTACAATGAGCAGTTCTTC.

The chain uses TRBV5-6 and TRBJ1-5, with 8 bases lining up with TRBD1. Germline CDR1 reads SGHDT; CDR2 reads YYEEEE. There are 13 residues in the CDR3. V shed 3 bases and J 8 bases; nucleotides not matched to a gene: 4. The DNA of the CDR3 is TGTGCCAGCAGCTGGGACAGGAGCAAGCCCCAGCATTTT. This sequence encodes CASSWDRSKPQHF.

The CDR3 coding sequence is TGTGCCAGCAGCTTGTTATTAGCGGGGGCAGATACGCAGTATTTT. Protein product: CASSLLLAGADTQYF. This sequence joins TRBV5-8 and TRBJ2-3; the match to TRBD2 covers 9 bases. V lost 1 base, J lost 4 bases, and 4 bases stayed unmatched. The CDR3 is 15 residues long. Looked up from germline, CDR1 is SGHTS and CDR2 is YDEGEE.

The J gene is TRBJ2-2, the V gene TRBV11-2; 7 positions match TRBD1. Germline V gene sequence: CDR1 SGHAT, CDR2 FQNNGV. The CDR3 totals 17 residues. J was trimmed by 1 base and V by 4 bases; bases with no gene match: 9. The CDR3 DNA reads TGTGCCAGCAGCTCTATCTTTGGGGACAGGAACACCGGGGAGCTGTTTTTT. Translated: CASSSIFGDRNTGELFF.

V usage is TRBV23-1 and J usage is TRBJ1-5, with 7 bases lining up with TRBD1. TRBV23-1 is an open reading frame whose function is uncertain. CDR3 length: 14 amino acids. The trim removed 9 bases at V and 6 bases at J, leaving 11 bases unmatched. The CDR3 DNA sequence: TGCGCCAGGGCGACAGGGTTATTGGGTCAGCCCCAGCATTTT. Amino acids: CARATGLLGQPQHF.

The V and J genes are TRBV28 and TRBJ1-2; 7 positions match TRBD1. The germline V gene has CDR1 MDHEN and CDR2 SYDVKM. The junction had 16 bases not matched to a gene; V was cut back by 9 bases and J by 3 bases. This CDR3 contains 16 residues. In DNA form, the CDR3 reads TGTGCCAGTACCGAAGGAGACAGGGCCCCTGACTATGGCTACACCTTC. This translates into CASTEGDRAPDYGYTF.

This clone was found once. The chain couples TRBV14 to TRBJ1-2; 9 nucleotides align to TRBD1. V was pared by 4 bases and J by 4 bases, with 7 bases of the junction left unmatched. Germline CDR1 reads SGHDN; CDR2 reads FVKESK. The CDR3 has 15 amino acids. The CDR3 loop is CASSLPGTGSYGYTF. The CDR3 coding sequence is TGTGCCAGCAGCCTTCCCGGGACAGGGTCCTATGGCTACACCTTC. Together with reference TRBV14 and TRBJ1-2, the CDR3 gives the full variable domain: EAGVTQFPSHSVIEKGQTVTLRCDPISGHDNLYWYRRVMGKEIKFLLHFVKESKQDESGMPNNRFLAERTGGTYSTLKVQPAELEDSGVYFCASSLPGTGSYGYTFGSGTRLTVV.

The chain employs TRBV18 and TRBJ1-3; 7 bases map to TRBD1. This CDR3 spans 14 amino acids. The trim removed 9 bases at V and 7 bases at J, leaving 12 bases unmatched. CDR1 and CDR2 (germline): KGHSH, LQKENI. CDR3 DNA sequence: TGTGCCAGTGGGGGACAGCTCAGTGAGAACACCATATATTTT. It is translated as CASGGQLSENTIYF.

The rearrangement joins TRBV28 to TRBJ2-7; 7 bases line up with TRBD2. The trim removed 5 bases at V and 0 bases at J, leaving 7 bases unmatched. CDR3 length equals 15 residues. The V gene's germline CDR1 is MDHEN and CDR2 SYDVKM. The CDR3 bases are TGTGCCAGCAGTCGCCCCGGGACTACCTCCTACGAGCAGTACTTC. This sequence encodes CASSRPGTTSYEQYF.